This TCR beta chain was obtained from a study of T cells in Graves' hyperthyroidism and ophthalmopathy. The CDR3 extends over 12 amino acids. CDR1 is GTSNPN, CDR2 SVGIG, per germline (reference sequence). V was trimmed by 0 bases and J by 10 bases, leaving 10 bases between them. RNA transcripts yielded amplified TCR beta CDR3 regions. The HTBI primer set served for first-round RT-PCR of the TCR CDR3. Via MiXCR, TCRdb re-called the multiplex PCR reads, giving one row per CDR3 protein. Altogether about 350,000 distinct CDR3 sequences are present, around 13% being singletons, with the ten largest covering roughly 24%. This clonotype was picked up many times.

This clonotype was sampled from a woman aged 25-40 years with Graves' hyperthyroidism. The sample comprised blood. The rearrangement joins TRBV30 to TRBJ2-1; D remains unclear. Here the CDR3 DNA reads TGTGCCTGGAGTGTAGTCTGGCAGGAGCAGTTCTTC. Translating gives CAWSVVWQEQFF.